Following are 13 T cell receptor beta chains from one sample sequenced in a study of blood T cell repertoires in COVID-19. The table came from immunoSEQ multiplex PCR; TCRdb's copy has only in-frame clones and leaves some out. This repertoire shows some 45,000 clones, over 85% found once; its top ten account for 0.9% to 1.1%. Material: peripheral blood. These receptors were taken from a man in his 60s with COVID-19, enrolled during active disease.

This rearrangement joins TRBV28 to TRBJ1-2; TRBD1 aligns across 12 bases. There are 16 residues in the CDR3. The J segment lost 3 bases and the V segment lost 5 bases, leaving 7 bases of the junction unmatched. Germline V gene lookup returns CDR1 MDHEN and CDR2 SYDVKM. The CDR3 DNA is TGTGCCAGCAGTCCCTCTGGGACAGGGGGCGACTATGGCTACACCTTC. Protein sequence: CASSPSGTGGDYGYTF.

The chain joins TRBV7-3 to TRBJ2-5; TRBD2 aligns across 7 bases. Germline CDR1 SGHTA, CDR2 FQGTGA. The CDR3 sequence is 15 residues long. J lost 1 base, V lost 5 bases, and 7 bases had no gene match. CDR3: CASSRLGEGQETQYF. Written as DNA, the CDR3 is TGTGCCAGCAGCCGCCTGGGGGAGGGCCAAGAGACCCAGTACTTC.

V and J are TRBV25-1 and TRBJ2-2, with D perhaps matching TRBD1 (6 bases). The CDR3 has 15 residues. Germline V gives CDR1 MGHDK, CDR2 SYGVNS. The V and J ends lost 2 bases and 7 bases respectively, with 14 bases between them. CDR3 region: CASSEPTVRGGELFF. The CDR3, as DNA: TGTGCCAGCAGTGAACCCACGGTCAGGGGCGGGGAGCTGTTTTTT.

V is TRBV5-5 and J is TRBJ2-3; TRBD2 matches 8 bases. Germline CDR1 is SGHKS and CDR2 is YYEKEE (reference sequence). This CDR3 spans 15 amino acids. The V segment lost 2 bases and the J segment 4 bases; nucleotides outside the gene matches: 6. CDR3 nucleotides: TGTGCCAGCAGCTTCGACGGGGGGGCCCCAGATACGCAGTATTTT. It encodes CASSFDGGAPDTQYF.

This clone appeared once. The chain combines TRBV4-1 with TRBJ1-4; D might be TRBD1 (5 bases). Germline V gene data show CDR1 as MGHRA and CDR2 as YSYEKL. The CDR3 consists of 15 residues. Between the trimmed V and J ends, which lost 1 base and 8 bases, there was a span of 14 bases. The CDR3 DNA follows: TGCGCCAGCAGCCAAGGGGAGGGATCAGGGGAAAAACTGTTTTTT. Its protein product is CASSQGEGSGEKLFF.

The gene calls are TRBV5-5 and TRBJ2-7; TRBD1 matches at 9 bases. The CDR3 totals 14 residues. The J segment lost 4 bases and the V segment lost 4 bases, leaving 6 bases of the junction unmatched. Germline values: CDR1 SGHKS, CDR2 YYEKEE (reference sequence). The CDR3 DNA is TGTGCCAGCAGCGCCGGGACAGGGCTTTACGAGCAGTACTTC. The encoded protein is CASSAGTGLYEQYF.

The rearrangement joins TRBV11-2 to TRBJ1-6; 9 nucleotides agree with TRBD1. Germline-derived CDR1 and CDR2 are SGHAT and FQNNGV. Germline trimming cut 5 bases from V and 7 bases from J; bases unmatched to any gene: 12. The length of the CDR3 is 17 residues. The CDR3 DNA sequence: TGTGCCAGCAGCGCTACCGTATCGGGACAGGGAAATTCACCCCTCCACTTT. This sequence encodes CASSATVSGQGNSPLHF.

This clone was seen only a few times. The CDR3 DNA is TGCGCCAGCAGCCGCGGACTAGCGGGGGTAAACACCGGGGAGCTGTTTTTT. It codes for CASSRGLAGVNTGELFF. The chain joins TRBV4-1 to TRBJ2-2; 13 bases match TRBD2. The CDR3 is made up of 17 amino acids. Trimming took 4 bases from V and 2 from J; bases not matched to a gene: 4. Germline V gives CDR1 MGHRA, CDR2 YSYEKL.

The CDR3, as DNA: TGTGCCAGCAGTTTCCCAGGGGGCGCTGATACGCAGTATTTT. Translating gives CASSFPGGADTQYF. The V gene is TRBV27, the J gene TRBJ2-3, with 8 bases that match TRBD1. This CDR3 comprises 14 residues. From germline, CDR1 is MNHEY and CDR2 SMNVEV (reference sequence). V dropped 3 bases and J dropped 6; count of bases not matched to a gene: 5.

V is TRBV6-5 and J is TRBJ1-4, with TRBD1 matching 7 bases. The CDR3 extends over 14 amino acids. J was trimmed by 10 bases and V by 5 bases; bases with no gene match: 10. CDR1 is MNHEY and CDR2 is SVGAGI in the germline V gene. For the CDR3, the DNA is TGTGCCAGCAGTCCCAGAGGGGGCGGGATAAAACTGTTTTTT. Amino acid sequence: CASSPRGGGIKLFF.

This clone was observed a single time. This sequence joins TRBV19 and TRBJ2-2; D not certain. Deletions cut 0 bases from V and 0 bases from J, with 8 bases between. CDR1 is LNHDA and CDR2 is SQIVND in the germline V gene (reference sequence). This CDR3 is built from 16 residues. DNA of the CDR3: TGTGCCAGTAGTATAGAGAGAGATCCGAACACCGGGGAGCTGTTTTTT. It is translated as CASSIERDPNTGELFF. Full variable domain (rest looked up from reference TRBV19 and TRBJ2-2): DGGITQSPKYLFRKEGQNVTLSCEQNLNHDAMYWYRQDPGQGLRLIYYSQIVNDFQKGDIAEGYSVSREKKESFPLTVTSAQKNPTAFYLCASSIERDPNTGELFFGEGSRLTVL.

The gene calls are TRBV5-4 and TRBJ1-2; D is unresolved. The CDR3 consists of 14 residues. The V end lost 0 bases, the J end lost 5 bases, and 11 bases lay between the germline ends. Germline V gene sequence: CDR1 SGHNT, CDR2 YYREEE (reference sequence). The CDR3 reads CASSLEGRAYGYTF. In nucleotides, the CDR3 is TGTGCCAGCAGCTTGGAAGGGAGGGCTTATGGCTACACCTTC.

The chain has TRBV7-9 and TRBJ1-1; 7 bases map to TRBD1. Per the germline V gene, CDR1 is SEHNR and CDR2 is FQNEAQ (reference sequence). CDR3 length equals 12 residues. Trimming at V came to 5 bases and at J to 7 bases, leaving 4 bases not matched to a gene. The CDR3 region is CASSRGPGEAFF. The CDR3, as DNA: TGTGCCAGCAGCAGGGGGCCTGGTGAAGCTTTCTTT.